The 21 T cell receptor beta chains listed next were all sequenced from one sample in a study of blood T cell repertoires in COVID-19. Libraries were prepared by immunoSEQ multiplex PCR; TCRdb keeps only in-frame clonotypes and omits some of them. The sample lists about 23,000 clones, approximately 88% seen once, with 20% to 25% in the top ten. Source material: peripheral blood. These receptor sequences come from a man in his 70s in a cohort sampled during active COVID-19.

The gene calls are TRBV20-1 and TRBJ1-1, with D possibly TRBD1 on 5 matching bases. Per the germline V gene, CDR1 is DFQATT and CDR2 is SNEGSKA (reference sequence). The CDR3 is made up of 12 amino acids. Trimming took 3 bases from V and 6 from J, leaving 11 bases between them. In nucleotides, the CDR3 is TGCAGTGCTAGTAGGGACTCTCCTGAAGCTTTCTTT. Translated, it gives CSASRDSPEAFF.

With respect to this clone: A junction end diverges from the germline sequence, so it may reflect a read error. The gene calls are TRBV7-7 and TRBJ2-5; 7 positions agree with TRBD1. This CDR3 has 15 residues. Germline V gene data show CDR1 as SSHAT and CDR2 as FNYEAQ (reference sequence). This chain's CDR3 is CASSHGTVSQETQYF. The CDR3 DNA reads TGTGCTAGCAGCCACGGGACAGTTTCTCAAGAGACCCAGTACTTC.

The chain uses TRBV7-9 and TRBJ2-7; no reliable D call. In germline, CDR1 is SEHNR, CDR2 FQNEAQ (reference sequence). The CDR3 has 11 residues. With 3 bases removed from V and 3 bases from J, the gap between germline ends came to 3 bases. The CDR3, as DNA: TGTGCCAGCAGCTTTAGCTACGAGCAGTACTTC. Translating gives CASSFSYEQYF.

This clone appeared once. V gene TRBV9 combines with J gene TRBJ2-3; 8 nucleotides line up with TRBD1. The germline V gene has CDR1 SGDLS and CDR2 YYNGEE. The CDR3 covers 14 residues. Trimming cost V 4 bases and J 6 bases; bases outside gene matches: 7. CDR3 bases: TGTGCCAGCAGCTCGCGGACAGGGCGGGATACGCAGTATTTT. Translation gives CASSSRTGRDTQYF.

In its sample, this clone was seen a few times. The gene calls are TRBV5-6 and TRBJ2-7; possible D gene TRBD2, 6 bases. CDR1 and CDR2 from the germline V gene are SGHDT and YYEEEE. CDR3 size: 14 residues. Deletions cut 1 base from V and 6 bases from J, with 14 bases between. This CDR3 is CASSLLGGPLEQYF. DNA of the CDR3: TGTGCCAGCAGCTTGCTGGGGGGACCCCTCGAGCAGTACTTC.

The CDR3 here is CASTWRYTGELFF. The CDR3 nucleotides are TGTGCCAGTACGTGGAGGTATACCGGGGAGCTGTTTTTT. The rearrangement joins TRBV19 to TRBJ2-2; maybe TRBD2 (5 bases). The CDR3 extends over 13 amino acids. The germline V gene encodes CDR1 LNHDA and CDR2 SQIVND (reference sequence). Trimming shortened V by 7 bases and J by 5 bases, and 11 bases separated the two germline ends.

The chain is built from TRBV15 and TRBJ1-1, with TRBD1 matching 9 bases. Germline values: CDR1 LNHNV, CDR2 YYDKDF (reference sequence). The length of the CDR3 is 15 residues. Trimming removed 1 base from V and 2 bases from J; junction bases left unmatched: 2. The CDR3 loop is CATSRATGGNTEAFF. CDR3 DNA sequence: TGTGCCACCAGCAGAGCGACAGGGGGTAACACTGAAGCTTTCTTT. The full variable domain, completed using reference TRBV15 and TRBJ1-1, is DAMVIQNPRYQVTQFGKPVTLSCSQTLNHNVMYWYQQKSSQAPKLLFHYYDKDFNNEADTPDNFQSRRPNTSFCFLDIRSPGLGDTAMYLCATSRATGGNTEAFFGQGTRLTVV.

The chain links TRBV19 to TRBJ2-2; 7 bases line up with TRBD2. CDR3 length: 15 residues. Germline trimming cut 6 bases from V and 4 bases from J; bases unmatched to any gene: 8. In germline, CDR1 is LNHDA, CDR2 SQIVND (reference sequence). CDR3 nucleotides: TGTGCCAGTAGGTATGAGCGGGGAGTCACCGGGGAGCTGTTTTTT. The encoded protein is CASRYERGVTGELFF.

CDR3 sequence: CASSLTMPGLAGVAAKNIQYF. The DNA of the CDR3 is TGTGCCAGCAGTTTAACGATGCCGGGACTAGCGGGAGTGGCGGCCAAAAACATTCAGTACTTC. This chain uses TRBV27 with TRBJ2-4, with TRBD2 identical over 14 bases. The CDR3 loop spans 21 amino acids. Germline V CDR1 and CDR2: MNHEY, SMNVEV (reference sequence). The J segment lost 1 base and the V segment lost 2 bases, leaving 13 bases of the junction unmatched.

The J gene is TRBJ2-1, the V gene TRBV15, with 8 bases identical to TRBD2. Germline CDR1 LNHNV, CDR2 YYDKDF (reference sequence). Losses at the gene ends were 8 bases for V and 0 bases for J; bases not matched to a gene: 0. CDR3 length: 13 amino acids. CDR3 coding DNA: TGTGCCACCGGGACTAGCTCCTACAATGAGCAGTTCTTC. It translates to CATGTSSYNEQFF.

Points on this clone: One end of the junction does not line up with germline, which may come from a read error. The gene calls are TRBV7-2 and TRBJ2-3, with TRBD2 matching 9 bases. Germline V gene sequence: CDR1 SGHTA, CDR2 FQGNSA. The CDR3 contains 15 residues. CDR3 nucleotides: TGTGCCAGCAGCGTAGCGGGAGTGAGCACAGATACGCAGTATTTT. Amino acids: CASSVAGVSTDTQYF.

This clone showed up just once. V is TRBV6-5 and J is TRBJ1-3; maybe TRBD1 (5 bases). Deletions cut 2 bases from V and 0 bases from J, with 11 bases between. CDR3 length: 16 residues. Germline CDR1 reads MNHEY; CDR2 reads SVGAGI. This chain's CDR3 is CASSYAGMNSGNTIYF. The CDR3 DNA reads as TGTGCCAGCAGTTACGCAGGGATGAACTCTGGAAACACCATATATTTT.

The rearrangement uses TRBV6-5 and TRBJ1-5; TRBD1 matches 7 bases. The CDR3 has 15 amino acids. Germline CDR1 reads MNHEY; CDR2 reads SVGAGI. V lost 2 bases, J lost 6 bases, and 7 bases stayed unmatched. The DNA for the CDR3 is TGTGCCAGCAGTTACCGAGGGGGCGCGGGTCAGCCCCAGCATTTT. It codes for CASSYRGGAGQPQHF.

Comments on this clone: Distinct nucleotide sequences in the sample also encode this CDR3. CDR3 residues: CASSPLGGADTQYF. The CDR3, as DNA: TGTGCCAGCTCACCACTTGGGGGGGCAGATACGCAGTATTTT. The V call is TRBV18, the J call TRBJ2-3; 7 bases are shared with TRBD2. CDR1 and CDR2 (germline): KGHSH, LQKENI. The V gene end was trimmed by 1 base and the J gene end by 4 bases; junction bases not matched to a gene: 2. The CDR3 extends over 14 amino acids.

This chain uses TRBV7-9 with TRBJ2-2; 11 bases are a match to TRBD2. The CDR3 is made up of 17 amino acids. Germline V gives CDR1 SEHNR, CDR2 FQNEAQ (reference sequence). The trim removed 2 bases at V and 4 bases at J, leaving 6 bases unmatched. CDR3 protein: CASSLFTSGSFTGELFF. For the CDR3, the DNA is TGTGCCAGCAGCTTATTTACTAGCGGGAGTTTCACCGGGGAGCTGTTTTTT. Combining the CDR3 with reference TRBV7-9 and TRBJ2-2 gives the whole variable domain DTGVSQNPRHKITKRGQNVTFRCDPISEHNRLYWYRQTLGQGPEFLTYFQNEAQLEKSRLLSDRFSAERPKGSFSTLEIQRTEQGDSAMYLCASSLFTSGSFTGELFFGEGSRLTVL.

The chain links TRBV7-2 to TRBJ1-5; a possible D gene is TRBD1 (5 bases). The V gene lost 3 bases and the J gene lost 1 base, with 7 bases spanning the gap. Germline CDR1 SGHTA, CDR2 FQGNSA. This CDR3 is 14 amino acids long. The CDR3, as DNA: TGTGCCAGCAGCTTTCAGGGCAGCAATCAGCCCCAGCATTTT. Amino acids: CASSFQGSNQPQHF.

V usage is TRBV11-3 and J usage is TRBJ2-1; D is possibly TRBD2 (5 bases). The germline CDR1 and CDR2 sequences are SGHNT and YENEEA. Trimming left V 4 bases short and J 7 bases short, with 11 bases between. This CDR3 contains 13 residues. The DNA for the CDR3 is TGTGCCAGCAGCTCCGGGATGAGAAATGAGCAGTTCTTC. Amino acids: CASSSGMRNEQFF.

The chain employs TRBV5-6 and TRBJ1-4; possible D gene TRBD1, 6 bases. Germline V lookup: CDR1 SGHDT, CDR2 YYEEEE. The CDR3 is 14 residues long. V lost 2 bases, J lost 1 base, and 6 bases lay in between. The CDR3 protein is CASSFRGTNEKLFF. CDR3 DNA: TGTGCCAGCAGCTTCAGGGGAACTAATGAAAAACTGTTTTTT.

This rearrangement joins TRBV7-8 to TRBJ1-6; 7 positions match TRBD1. The CDR3 spans 14 residues. Germline CDR1 SGHVS, CDR2 FQNEAQ. V lost 6 bases, J lost 6 bases, and 5 bases stayed unmatched. The CDR3 loop is CASRTGTSNSPLHF. CDR3 DNA: TGTGCCAGCAGGACAGGGACATCTAATTCACCCCTCCACTTT. Looking up the rest from reference TRBV7-8 and TRBJ1-6 gives the full variable domain: GAGVSQSPRYKVAKRGQDVALRCDPISGHVSLFWYQQALGQGPEFLTYFQNEAQLDKSGLPSDRFFAERPEGSVSTLKIQRTQQEDSAVYLCASRTGTSNSPLHFGNGTRLTVT.

The J gene is TRBJ1-1, the V gene TRBV28, with TRBD1 matching over 9 bases. J lost 2 bases, V lost 5 bases, and 12 bases had no gene match. CDR1 and CDR2 (germline): MDHEN, SYDVKM. The CDR3 has 17 amino acids. In DNA, the CDR3 is TGTGCCAGCAGTCCCCGCGCCGGGGGACAGGGAAACACTGAAGCTTTCTTT. Amino acids: CASSPRAGGQGNTEAFF.

V is TRBV18 and J is TRBJ2-2; 9 bases line up with TRBD1. V gave up 5 bases and J gave up 3 bases; unmatched junction bases: 4. Germline CDR1 is KGHSH and CDR2 is LQKENI. CDR3 length: 15 amino acids. The CDR3 DNA is TGTGCCAGCTCATCGGGACAGGGAGACACCGGGGAGCTGTTTTTT. Its protein is CASSSGQGDTGELFF.